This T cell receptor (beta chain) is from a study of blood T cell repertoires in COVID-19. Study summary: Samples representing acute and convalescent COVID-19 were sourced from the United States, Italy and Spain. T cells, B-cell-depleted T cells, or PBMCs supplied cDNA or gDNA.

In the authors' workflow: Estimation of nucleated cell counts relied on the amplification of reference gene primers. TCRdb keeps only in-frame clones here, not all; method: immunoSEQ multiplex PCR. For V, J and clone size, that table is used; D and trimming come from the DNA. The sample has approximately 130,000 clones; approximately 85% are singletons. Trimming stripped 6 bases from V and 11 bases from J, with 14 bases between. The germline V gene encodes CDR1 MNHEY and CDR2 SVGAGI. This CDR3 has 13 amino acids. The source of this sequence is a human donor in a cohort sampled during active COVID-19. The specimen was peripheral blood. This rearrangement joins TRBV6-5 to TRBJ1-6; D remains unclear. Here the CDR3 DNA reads TGTGCCAGCAGGCCGGAGAGTAGAGCACCCCTCCACTTT. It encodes CASRPESRAPLHF.